This T cell receptor (beta chain) is drawn from a study of breast tumors, draining lymph nodes, adjacent tissues. MiXCR was run by TCRdb on the multiplex PCR reads, yielding one entry per CDR3 protein. Seen here are around 130,000 distinct CDR3 sequences, just under 20% observed once, and the top ten hold roughly 4%. This clonotype was recorded at least ten times. After removal of 8 bases from V and 2 bases from J, the junction contained 6 bases not matched to a gene. CDR3 length: 12 amino acids. In germline, CDR1 is SQVTM, CDR2 ANQGSEA. Breast cancer patients provided tissue from their axillary draining lymph nodes.

The clonotype was recovered from a female donor with breast cancer. Some clones in this sample may be carry-over from other donors' samples. The chain uses TRBV29-1 and TRBJ2-7; 7 nucleotides align to TRBD2. Material for sequencing was axillary lymph node tissue. The CDR3 spells CSIKREAYEQYF. The CDR3 DNA is TGCAGCATTAAGCGGGAAGCCTACGAGCAGTACTTC.